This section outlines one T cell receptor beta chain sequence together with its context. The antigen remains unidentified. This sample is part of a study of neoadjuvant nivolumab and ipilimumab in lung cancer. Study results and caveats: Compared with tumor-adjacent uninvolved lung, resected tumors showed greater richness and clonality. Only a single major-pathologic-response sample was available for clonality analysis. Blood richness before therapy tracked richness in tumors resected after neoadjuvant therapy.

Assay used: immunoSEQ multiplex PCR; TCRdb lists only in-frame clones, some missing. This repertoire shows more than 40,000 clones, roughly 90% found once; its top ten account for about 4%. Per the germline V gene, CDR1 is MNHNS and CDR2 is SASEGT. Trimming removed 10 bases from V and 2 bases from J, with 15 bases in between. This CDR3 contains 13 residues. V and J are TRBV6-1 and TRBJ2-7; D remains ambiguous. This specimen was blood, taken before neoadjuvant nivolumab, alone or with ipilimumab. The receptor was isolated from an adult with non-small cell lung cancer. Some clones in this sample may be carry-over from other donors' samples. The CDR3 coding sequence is TGTGCCAAGCCTCCGGACCTTACCTACGAGCAGTACTTC. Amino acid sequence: CAKPPDLTYEQYF.